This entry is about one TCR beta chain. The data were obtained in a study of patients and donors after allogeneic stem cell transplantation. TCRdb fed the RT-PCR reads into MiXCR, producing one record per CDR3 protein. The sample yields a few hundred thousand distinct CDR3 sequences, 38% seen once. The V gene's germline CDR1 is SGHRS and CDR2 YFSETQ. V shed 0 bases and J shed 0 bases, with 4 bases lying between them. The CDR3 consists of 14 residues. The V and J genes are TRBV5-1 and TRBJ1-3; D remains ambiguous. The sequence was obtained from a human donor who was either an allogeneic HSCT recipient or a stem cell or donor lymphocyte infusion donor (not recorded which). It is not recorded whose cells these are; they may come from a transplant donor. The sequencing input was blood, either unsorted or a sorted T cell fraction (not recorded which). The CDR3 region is CASSLGHSGNTIYF. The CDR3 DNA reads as TGCGCCAGCAGCTTGGGTCACTCTGGAAACACCATATATTTT.